This TCR beta chain was captured by sequencing in a study of cytomegalovirus exposure and HLA in healthy donors. Assay: immunoSEQ multiplex PCR; the TCRdb copy retains only in-frame clones and omits some. This sample has a few hundred thousand clones, with 87% found just once. This CDR3 contains 18 residues. The V segment lost 1 base and the J segment 3 bases; nucleotides outside the gene matches: 13. Germline V gives CDR1 LNHDA, CDR2 SQIVND (reference sequence). The sequenced sample was PBMCs. The V gene is TRBV19, the J gene TRBJ2-5, with 8 positions matching TRBD2. This TCR derives from a man younger than 35 in good health and CMV-seropositive. The CDR3 DNA sequence: TGTGCCAGTAGTATAGGCCCCCGGGCGGGGGGAGAGAAAGAGACCCAGTACTTC. It is translated as CASSIGPRAGGEKETQYF.